This T cell receptor (beta chain) originates from a study of blood T cell repertoires in COVID-19 (dated by TCRdb to 2019 to 2021). At the level of the whole study: Samples covering the acute and convalescent phases of COVID-19 were provided by collaborators in the United States, Italy and Spain. The material from the prospective study consisted of cDNA or gDNA derived from T cells, B-cell-depleted T cells, or PBMCs. Deeply sampled blood TCRbeta repertoires from subjects exposed to, actively infected with, or recovered from COVID-19 were included in the dataset. The repertoires were released in a freely available public database meant as a resource for research on the immune response to SARS-CoV-2. The samples were drawn from the first 160 participants of the ongoing ImmuneRACE study and from over a thousand subjects provided by 6 global collaborators. Sample metadata almost always included a de-identified subject ID, COVID-19 status, age in years and sex. Where available, HLA class I and class II types were taken from metadata supplied by the sample provider and were not determined by assay-based typing.

Each collaborating institution followed its own protocols to collect whole blood in K2EDTA tubes. For TCRbeta analysis, collaborators shipped samples in one of three forms: frozen whole blood, isolated PBMCs, or DNA extracted from either of those sample types. Summary of the overall study and its limitations: How much clinical and demographic metadata was included differed by source and by participant, and the metadata was provided uncurated.

Notes on this clone: The target of this receptor is not known. One junction end does not reproduce the germline sequence, and a read error may be involved.

The CDR3 sequence holds 18 residues, the cysteine and phenylalanine included. Here the CDR3 DNA is all that survives: 54 bases in frame from base 1. The germline V gene sets CDR1 to MGHRA and CDR2 to YSYEKL. The immunoSEQ Assay, a bias-controlled multiplex PCR, was used to amplify TCRbeta CDR3 regions from genomic DNA. From the authors' description of their analysis: The number of nucleated cells in each sample was estimated from the amplification of reference gene primers within the assay. To quantify the absolute abundance of each unique TCRbeta CDR3 rearrangement, sequence reads were collapsed and filtered. For each sample, productive Simpson clonality was calculated as the square root of Simpson's diversity index across productive rearrangements. Entries here come from immuneACCESS through TCRdb and include only in-frame sequences with V and J called. Some clones fail to appear in such tables; in the studies checked, an unresolved V gene covers under half of the shortfall, and the cause of the remainder is unknown. The V and J calls and clone size are taken from that table; D and trimming were inferred from the DNA. This sample comprises about 140,000 clones, roughly 80% of them detected only once. Of the sample, about 8.4% is held by the ten largest clones.

The chain uses TRBV4-1 and TRBJ2-1, and the D gene may be TRBD2, 6 bases matching. Source material: peripheral blood. This sequence originates from a woman aged 45-65 years with active or convalescent COVID-19. The CDR3 sequence is CASSQEAPGLSSYNEQFF. Here is the DNA: TGCGCCAGCAGTCAAGAGGCTCCGGGACTGAGCTCCTACAATGAGCAGTTCTTC.